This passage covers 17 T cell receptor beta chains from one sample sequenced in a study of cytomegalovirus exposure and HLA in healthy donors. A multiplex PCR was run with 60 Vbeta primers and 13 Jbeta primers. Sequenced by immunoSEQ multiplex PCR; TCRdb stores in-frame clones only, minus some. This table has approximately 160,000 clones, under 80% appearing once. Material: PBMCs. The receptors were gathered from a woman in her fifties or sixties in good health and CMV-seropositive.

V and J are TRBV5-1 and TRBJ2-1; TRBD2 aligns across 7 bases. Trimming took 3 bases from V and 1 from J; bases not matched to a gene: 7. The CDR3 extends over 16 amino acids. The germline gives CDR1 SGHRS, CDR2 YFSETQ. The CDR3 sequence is CASSSESGASYNEQFF. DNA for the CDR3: TGCGCCAGCAGCTCGGAAAGCGGGGCTTCCTACAATGAGCAGTTCTTC.

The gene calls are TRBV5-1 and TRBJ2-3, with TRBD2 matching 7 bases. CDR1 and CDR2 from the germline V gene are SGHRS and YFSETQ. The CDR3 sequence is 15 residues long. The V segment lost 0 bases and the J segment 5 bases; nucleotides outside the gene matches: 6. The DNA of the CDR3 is TGCGCCAGCAGCTTGGGACGGGGGGTCGGAGATACGCAGTATTTT. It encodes CASSLGRGVGDTQYF.

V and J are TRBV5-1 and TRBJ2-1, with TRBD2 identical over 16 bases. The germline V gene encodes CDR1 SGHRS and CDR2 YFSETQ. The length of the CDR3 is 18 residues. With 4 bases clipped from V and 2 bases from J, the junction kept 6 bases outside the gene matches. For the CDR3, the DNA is TGCGCCAGCAGCCCTAAGGGGACTAGCGGGGGGGCCTACAATGAGCAGTTCTTC. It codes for CASSPKGTSGGAYNEQFF.

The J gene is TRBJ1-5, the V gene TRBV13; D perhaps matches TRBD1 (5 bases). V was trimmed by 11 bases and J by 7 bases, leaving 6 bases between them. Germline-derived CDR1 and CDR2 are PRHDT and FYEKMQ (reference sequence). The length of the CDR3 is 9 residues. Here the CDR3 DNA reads TGTGCCGGGGGGCAGCCCCAGCATTTT. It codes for CAGGQPQHF.

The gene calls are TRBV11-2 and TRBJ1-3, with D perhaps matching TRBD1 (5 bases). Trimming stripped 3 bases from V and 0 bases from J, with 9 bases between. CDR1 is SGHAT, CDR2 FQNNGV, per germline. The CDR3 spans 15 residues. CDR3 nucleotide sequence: TGTGCCAGCAGCTTTGCCACAGGCTCTGGAAACACCATATATTTT. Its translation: CASSFATGSGNTIYF.

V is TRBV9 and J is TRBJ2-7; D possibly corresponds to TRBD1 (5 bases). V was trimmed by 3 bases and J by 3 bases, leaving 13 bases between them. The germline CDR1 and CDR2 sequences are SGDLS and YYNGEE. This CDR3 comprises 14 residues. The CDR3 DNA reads TGTGCCAGCAGCGCTAAGGCAGGGAACTACGAGCAGTACTTC. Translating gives CASSAKAGNYEQYF. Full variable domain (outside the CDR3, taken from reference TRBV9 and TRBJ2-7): DSGVTQTPKHLITATGQRVTLRCSPRSGDLSVYWYQQSLDQGLQFLIQYYNGEERAKGNILERFSAQQFPDLHSELNLSSLELGDSALYFCASSAKAGNYEQYFGPGTRLTVT.

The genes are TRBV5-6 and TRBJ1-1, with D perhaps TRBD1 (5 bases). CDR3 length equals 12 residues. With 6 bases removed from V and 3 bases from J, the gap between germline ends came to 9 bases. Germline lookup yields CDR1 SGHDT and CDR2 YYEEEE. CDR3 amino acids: CASTAGHTEAFF. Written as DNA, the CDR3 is TGTGCCAGCACCGCGGGGCACACTGAAGCTTTCTTT.

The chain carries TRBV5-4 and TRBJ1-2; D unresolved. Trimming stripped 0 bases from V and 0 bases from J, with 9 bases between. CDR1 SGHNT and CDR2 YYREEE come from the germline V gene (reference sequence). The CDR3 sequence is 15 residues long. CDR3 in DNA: TGTGCCAGCAGCTTGGGAGGGAAGTCTAACTATGGCTACACCTTC. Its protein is CASSLGGKSNYGYTF. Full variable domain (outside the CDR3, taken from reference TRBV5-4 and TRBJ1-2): ETGVTQSPTHLIKTRGQQVTLRCSSQSGHNTVSWYQQALGQGPQFIFQYYREEENGRGNFPPRFSGLQFPNYSSELNVNALELDDSALYLCASSLGGKSNYGYTFGSGTRLTVV.

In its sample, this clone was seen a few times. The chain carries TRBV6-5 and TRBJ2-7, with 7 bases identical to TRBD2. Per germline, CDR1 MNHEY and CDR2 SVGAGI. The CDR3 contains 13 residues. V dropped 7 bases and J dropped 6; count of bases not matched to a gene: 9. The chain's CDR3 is CASTGGGVSEQYF. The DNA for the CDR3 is TGTGCCAGCACGGGAGGCGGAGTGTCCGAGCAGTACTTC.

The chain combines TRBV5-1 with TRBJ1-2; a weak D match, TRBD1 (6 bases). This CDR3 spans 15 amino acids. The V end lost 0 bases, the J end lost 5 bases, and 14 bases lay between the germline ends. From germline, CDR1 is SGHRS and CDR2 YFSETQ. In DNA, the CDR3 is TGCGCCAGCAGCTTGGAGGGGGGGCTCTGGTATGGCTACACCTTC. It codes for CASSLEGGLWYGYTF.

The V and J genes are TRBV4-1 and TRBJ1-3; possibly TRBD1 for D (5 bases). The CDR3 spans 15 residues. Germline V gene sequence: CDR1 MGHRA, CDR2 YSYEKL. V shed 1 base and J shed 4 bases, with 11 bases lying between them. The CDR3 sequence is CASSQAAGLGNTIYF. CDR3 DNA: TGCGCCAGCAGCCAAGCTGCAGGGCTAGGAAACACCATATATTTT.

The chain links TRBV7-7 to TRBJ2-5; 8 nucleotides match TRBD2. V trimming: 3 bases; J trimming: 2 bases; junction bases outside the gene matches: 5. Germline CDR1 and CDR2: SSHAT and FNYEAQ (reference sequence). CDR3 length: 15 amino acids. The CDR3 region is CASSLGSGAQETQYF. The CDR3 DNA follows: TGTGCCAGCAGCTTGGGTAGCGGGGCTCAAGAGACCCAGTACTTC.

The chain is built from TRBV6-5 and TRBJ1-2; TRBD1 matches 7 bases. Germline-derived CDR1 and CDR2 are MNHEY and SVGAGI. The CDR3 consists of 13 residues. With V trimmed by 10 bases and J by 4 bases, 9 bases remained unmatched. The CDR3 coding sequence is TGTGCCATCCCCGGATACAGGGGCTATGGCTACACCTTC. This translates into CAIPGYRGYGYTF.

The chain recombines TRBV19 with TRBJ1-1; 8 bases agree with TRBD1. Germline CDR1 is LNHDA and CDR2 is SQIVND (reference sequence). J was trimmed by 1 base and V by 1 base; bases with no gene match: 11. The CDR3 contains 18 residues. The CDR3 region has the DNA TGTGCCAGTAGTATAGGGGCTCAGGGGGCCGCCTGGAACACTGAAGCTTTCTTT. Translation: CASSIGAQGAAWNTEAFF. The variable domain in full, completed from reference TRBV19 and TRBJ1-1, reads DGGITQSPKYLFRKEGQNVTLSCEQNLNHDAMYWYRQDPGQGLRLIYYSQIVNDFQKGDIAEGYSVSREKKESFPLTVTSAQKNPTAFYLCASSIGAQGAAWNTEAFFGQGTRLTVV.

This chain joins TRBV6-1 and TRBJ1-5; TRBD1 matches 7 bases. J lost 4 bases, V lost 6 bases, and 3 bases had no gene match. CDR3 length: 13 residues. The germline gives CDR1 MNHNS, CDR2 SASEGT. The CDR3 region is CASRATGNQPQHF. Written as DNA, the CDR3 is TGTGCCAGCAGAGCGACAGGGAATCAGCCCCAGCATTTT.

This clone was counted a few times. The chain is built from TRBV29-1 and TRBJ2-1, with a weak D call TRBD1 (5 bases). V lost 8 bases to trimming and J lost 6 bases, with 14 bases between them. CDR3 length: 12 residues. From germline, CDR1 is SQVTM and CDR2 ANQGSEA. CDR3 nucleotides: TGCAGCTTCCGCCGGCAGGGCAATGAGCAGTTCTTC. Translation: CSFRRQGNEQFF.

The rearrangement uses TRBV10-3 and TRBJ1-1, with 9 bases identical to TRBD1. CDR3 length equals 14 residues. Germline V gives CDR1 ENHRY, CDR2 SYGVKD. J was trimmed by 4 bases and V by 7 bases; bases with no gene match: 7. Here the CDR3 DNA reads TGTGCCATCAAATTACAGGGGGCGGGCACTGAAGCTTTCTTT. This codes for CAIKLQGAGTEAFF.